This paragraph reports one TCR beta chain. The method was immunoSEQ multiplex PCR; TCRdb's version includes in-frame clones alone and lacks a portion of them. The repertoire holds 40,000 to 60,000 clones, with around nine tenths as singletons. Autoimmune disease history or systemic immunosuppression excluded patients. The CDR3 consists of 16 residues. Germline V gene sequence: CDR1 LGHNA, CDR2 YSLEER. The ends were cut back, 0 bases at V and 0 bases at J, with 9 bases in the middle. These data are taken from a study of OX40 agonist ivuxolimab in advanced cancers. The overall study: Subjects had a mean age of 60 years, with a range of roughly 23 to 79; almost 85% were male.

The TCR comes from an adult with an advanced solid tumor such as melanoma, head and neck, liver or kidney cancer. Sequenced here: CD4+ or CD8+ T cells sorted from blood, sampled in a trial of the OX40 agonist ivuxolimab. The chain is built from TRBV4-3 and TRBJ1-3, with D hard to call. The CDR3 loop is CASSQDYTSSGNTIYF. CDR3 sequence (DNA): TGCGCCAGCAGCCAAGATTACACGAGCTCTGGAAACACCATATATTTT.